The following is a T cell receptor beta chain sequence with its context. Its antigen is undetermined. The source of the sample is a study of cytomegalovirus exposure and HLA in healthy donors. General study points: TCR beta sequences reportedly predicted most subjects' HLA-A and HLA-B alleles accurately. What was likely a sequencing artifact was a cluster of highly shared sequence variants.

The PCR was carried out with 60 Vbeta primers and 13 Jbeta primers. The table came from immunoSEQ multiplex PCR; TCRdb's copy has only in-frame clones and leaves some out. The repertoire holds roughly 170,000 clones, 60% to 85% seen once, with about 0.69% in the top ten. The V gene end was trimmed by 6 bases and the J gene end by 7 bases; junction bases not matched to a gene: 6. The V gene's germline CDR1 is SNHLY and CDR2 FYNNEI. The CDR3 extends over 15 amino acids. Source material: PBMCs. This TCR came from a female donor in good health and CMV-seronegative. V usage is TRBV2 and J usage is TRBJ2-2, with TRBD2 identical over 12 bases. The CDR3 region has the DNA TGTGCCAGCAGCCGGACTAGCGGGGCCCACGGGGAGCTGTTTTTT. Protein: CASSRTSGAHGELFF. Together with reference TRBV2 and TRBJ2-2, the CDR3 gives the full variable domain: EPEVTQTPSHQVTQMGQEVILRCVPISNHLYFYWYRQILGQKVEFLVSFYNNEISEKSEIFDDQFSVERPDGSNFTLKIRSTKLEDSAMYFCASSRTSGAHGELFFGEGSRLTVL.